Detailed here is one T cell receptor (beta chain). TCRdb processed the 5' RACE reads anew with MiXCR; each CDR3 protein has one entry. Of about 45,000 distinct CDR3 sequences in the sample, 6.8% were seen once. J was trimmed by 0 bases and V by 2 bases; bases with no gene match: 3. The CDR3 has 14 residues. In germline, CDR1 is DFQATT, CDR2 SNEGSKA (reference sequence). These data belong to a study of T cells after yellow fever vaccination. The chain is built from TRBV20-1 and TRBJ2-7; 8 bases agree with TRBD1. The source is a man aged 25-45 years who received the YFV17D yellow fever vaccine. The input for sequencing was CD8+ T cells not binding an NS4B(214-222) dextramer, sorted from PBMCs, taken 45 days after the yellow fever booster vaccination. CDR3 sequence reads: CSARTGGYSYEQYF. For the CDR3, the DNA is TGCAGTGCTAGAACAGGGGGTTACTCCTACGAGCAGTACTTC.